The rows below give T cell receptor beta chains drawn from one sample of a study of blood T cell repertoires in COVID-19. Assay used: immunoSEQ multiplex PCR; TCRdb lists only in-frame clones, some missing. The table has some 240,000 clones, 84% seen once; the top ten hold 1.5% to 1.7%. The sequencing input was peripheral blood. Receptors originate from a woman aged 40 to 50 who had recovered from COVID-19. CDR3s leave out the opening cysteine and the closing phenylalanine or tryptophan. Each record gives: J gene, V gene, CDR3 protein.

TRBJ1-2,TRBV7-2,ASSPDGPGSNYGYT
TRBJ2-3,TRBV30,AWSVHRDTQY
TRBJ1-4,TRBV6-5,ASRGASQGGEKLF
TRBJ2-3,TRBV18,ASSLAGGASTDTQY
TRBJ1-1,TRBV7-9,ASSKQTATEAF
TRBJ2-5,TRBV6-5,ASSSPRDYQETQY
TRBJ2-7,TRBV5-1,ASSLAPGGFSDEQY
TRBJ1-6,TRBV19,ASMRGYNSPLH
TRBJ1-2,TRBV7-9,ASSLGTGGHYGYT
TRBJ2-7,TRBV7-9,ASSFSQRGQY
TRBJ2-7,TRBV27,ASSRGPLSYEQY
TRBJ1-6,TRBV12-3/TRBV12-4,ASRADNSPLH
TRBJ2-5,TRBV5-1,ASSPRGSGPQETQY